This T cell receptor (beta chain) was captured in a study of blood T cells in healthy people across ages. Peripheral blood from each donor was collected in a volume of 9.5 to 10 milliliters. The sample holds a few counts of this clonotype. It was with a sample-barcoded 5' primer and a J-beta primer mix that a second PCR of roughly 7 to 12 cycles was run. TCRdb recomputed calls from the 5' RACE reads with MiXCR, one row per CDR3 protein. The repertoire holds 1.5 million to 2 million distinct CDR3 sequences, with 49% as singletons. This CDR3 region has 16 residues. Trimming took 3 bases from V and 2 from J, leaving 11 bases between them. Germline assignment: CDR1 SEHNR and CDR2 FQNEAQ (reference sequence).

This rearrangement joins TRBV7-9 to TRBJ2-6, with D perhaps given as TRBD1 or TRBD2 (5 bases each). The receptor comes from a woman aged 40 to 50 in good health. Specimen: blood. The CDR3 DNA reads TGTGCCAGCAGCTTGACCGGGACGGCTGGGGCCAACGTCCTGACTTTC. Translated, it gives CASSLTGTAGANVLTF.